These 18 T cell receptor beta chains originate from one sample sequenced in a study of beta chain features in type 1 diabetes. Regarding the study as a whole: Within each of all four CD4+ subsets, Type 1 diabetes patients had TCRB CDR3s that were moderately but significantly shorter.

Reverse transcribing all isolated RNA meant expressed TCRB transcripts were sequenced. The table came from immunoSEQ multiplex PCR; TCRdb's copy has only in-frame clones and leaves some out. The sample includes over 600,000 clones, over 10% of them seen just once. The antigens for these receptors are not known. The sample comprised naive CD4+ T cells from blood. These receptors all stem from a man aged 30 to 45 with type 1 diabetes.

This chain connects TRBV9 to TRBJ1-4, with TRBD1 matching over 9 bases. CDR3 length equals 19 residues. V was pared by 2 bases and J by 2 bases, with 13 bases of the junction left unmatched. The germline V gene has CDR1 SGDLS and CDR2 YYNGEE. CDR3 nucleotides: TGTGCCAGCAGCGTTGGACAGGACAGGGGACTTACTACTAATGAAAAACTGTTTTTT. Its translation: CASSVGQDRGLTTNEKLFF.

In nucleotides, the CDR3 is TGTGCCAGCAGCGAAGATGGGACAGGGTCCTACGAGCAGTACTTC. Its protein product is CASSEDGTGSYEQYF. The rearrangement joins TRBV28 to TRBJ2-7; 9 nucleotides align to TRBD1. V lost 6 bases, J lost 1 base, and 7 bases stayed unmatched. Germline CDR1 and CDR2: MDHEN and SYDVKM. This CDR3 comprises 15 residues.

The chain recombines TRBV5-6 with TRBJ1-2; 7 nucleotides agree with TRBD1. Germline V gives CDR1 SGHDT, CDR2 YYEEEE. J was trimmed by 4 bases and V by 0 bases; bases with no gene match: 9. This CDR3 is built from 16 residues. In DNA, the CDR3 is TGTGCCAGCAGCTTGGTGGGGCGGACAGGTGGCTATGGCTACACCTTC. This translates into CASSLVGRTGGYGYTF.

The sample holds a few counts of this clone. V usage is TRBV5-1 and J usage is TRBJ2-1; 10 bases match TRBD1. Germline values: CDR1 SGHRS, CDR2 YFSETQ. Germline trimming cut 6 bases from V and 0 bases from J; bases unmatched to any gene: 15. The CDR3 runs to 19 residues. The CDR3: CASTPHGTGAPSSYNEQFF. CDR3 nucleotides: TGCGCCAGCACCCCCCATGGGACAGGGGCACCGAGCTCCTACAATGAGCAGTTCTTC.

This clone was counted once. The rearrangement joins TRBV27 to TRBJ1-5; TRBD1 agrees at 7 bases. Trimming took 5 bases from V and 0 from J; bases not matched to a gene: 7. The germline V gene has CDR1 MNHEY and CDR2 SMNVEV (reference sequence). This CDR3 region has 16 residues. DNA of the CDR3: TGTGCCAGCAGTCATTCCGGGACAGATAGCAATCAGCCCCAGCATTTT. Its protein is CASSHSGTDSNQPQHF.

This clone came up a few times. CDR3: CASSPHRGQSDTQYF. For the CDR3, the DNA is TGTGCCAGCAGCCCCCACAGGGGGCAATCGGATACGCAGTATTTT. The chain has TRBV11-2 and TRBJ2-3; the match to TRBD1 covers 9 bases. Germline values: CDR1 SGHAT, CDR2 FQNNGV. The CDR3 extends over 15 amino acids. Germline trimming cut 5 bases from V and 6 bases from J; bases unmatched to any gene: 9.

This clone was counted a few times. The J gene is TRBJ2-1, the V gene TRBV10-3; 7 nucleotides align to TRBD1. The CDR3 sequence is 13 residues long. Germline trimming cut 3 bases from V and 8 bases from J; bases unmatched to any gene: 4. Per the germline V gene, CDR1 is ENHRY and CDR2 is SYGVKD. CDR3 loop: CAISEGGRDEQFF. CDR3 nucleotides: TGTGCCATCAGTGAAGGGGGCCGCGATGAGCAGTTCTTC.

This chain connects TRBV2 to TRBJ1-5; D is undetermined. Trimming took off 6 bases at V and 3 bases at J, with 12 bases between the two ends. Germline lookup yields CDR1 SNHLY and CDR2 FYNNEI. This CDR3 contains 14 residues. The CDR3 loop reads CASRDRELNQPQHF. For the CDR3, the DNA is TGTGCCAGCAGGGACCGGGAGCTCAATCAGCCCCAGCATTTT.

The V call is TRBV5-4, the J call TRBJ2-7; the match to TRBD1 covers 7 bases. There are 14 residues in the CDR3. From germline, CDR1 is SGHNT and CDR2 YYREEE (reference sequence). The trim removed 0 bases at V and 2 bases at J, leaving 2 bases unmatched. CDR3 residues: CASSLGGQTYEQYF. DNA for the CDR3: TGTGCCAGCAGCTTGGGGGGACAGACCTACGAGCAGTACTTC.

This clone has more than one count but fewer than ten. The genes are TRBV5-1 and TRBJ2-4; unclear D gene. Germline V gene data show CDR1 as SGHRS and CDR2 as YFSETQ. CDR3 length equals 13 residues. V lost 3 bases and J lost 8, with 12 bases in between. The CDR3 reads CASSSDVGDIQYF. CDR3 DNA: TGCGCCAGCAGCTCTGATGTCGGCGACATTCAGTACTTC.

V is TRBV9 and J is TRBJ2-2, with D possibly being TRBD1 or TRBD2 (5 bases each). The V gene lost 4 bases and the J gene lost 8 bases, with 21 bases spanning the gap. Germline V gives CDR1 SGDLS, CDR2 YYNGEE. The CDR3 totals 16 residues. The CDR3, as DNA: TGTGCCAGCAGCCCCAGGCCCCCCTTGGGGGTTGGGGAGCTGTTTTTT. Translated, it gives CASSPRPPLGVGELFF.

The rearrangement links TRBV4-1 to TRBJ2-3, with D possibly being TRBD1 (5 bases). This CDR3 is 15 amino acids long. The germline V and J ends were trimmed by 1 base and 2 bases, with 10 bases remaining between them. Germline values: CDR1 MGHRA, CDR2 YSYEKL. The CDR3 protein is CASSQAGQDTDTQYF. The CDR3 DNA sequence: TGCGCCAGCAGCCAAGCAGGGCAAGACACAGATACGCAGTATTTT.

J is TRBJ2-5 and V is TRBV29-1; 7 bases fit TRBD1. The CDR3 is 13 residues long. J was trimmed by 3 bases and V by 7 bases; bases with no gene match: 8. Germline CDR1 is SQVTM and CDR2 is ANQGSEA. This chain's CDR3 is CSAQGMGKETQYF. The CDR3 DNA follows: TGCAGCGCACAGGGGATGGGTAAAGAGACCCAGTACTTC. Based on the CDR3 plus reference TRBV29-1 and TRBJ2-5, the full variable domain is SAVISQKPSRDICQRGTSLTIQCQVDSQVTMMFWYRQQPGQSLTLIATANQGSEATYESGFVIDKFPISRPNLTFSTLTVSNMSPEDSSIYLCSAQGMGKETQYFGPGTRLLVL.

This clone showed up just a few times. This chain joins TRBV7-9 and TRBJ2-1; D not certain. V was shortened by 1 base and J by 4 bases, with 5 bases between the two germline ends. The CDR3 has 13 amino acids. Germline CDR1 and CDR2: SEHNR and FQNEAQ (reference sequence). DNA of the CDR3: TGTGCCAGCAGCTTAGATGCGTACAATGAGCAGTTCTTC. This sequence encodes CASSLDAYNEQFF. Looking up the rest from reference TRBV7-9 and TRBJ2-1 gives the full variable domain: DTGVSQNPRHKITKRGQNVTFRCDPISEHNRLYWYRQTLGQGPEFLTYFQNEAQLEKSRLLSDRFSAERPKGSFSTLEIQRTEQGDSAMYLCASSLDAYNEQFFGPGTRLTVL.

This clone appeared a few times. This sequence joins TRBV7-2 and TRBJ2-2, with D unclear. The CDR3 is 14 amino acids. CDR1 and CDR2 from the germline V gene are SGHTA and FQGNSA. Between the trimmed V and J ends, which lost 8 bases and 6 bases, there was a span of 16 bases. The CDR3 coding sequence is TGTGCCAGCCACGGTGGGCTCCTAGCCGGGGAGCTGTTTTTT. Translating gives CASHGGLLAGELFF. Using reference TRBV7-2 and TRBJ2-2 for the parts outside the CDR3, the full variable domain is GAGVSQSPSNKVTEKGKDVELRCDPISGHTALYWYRQSLGQGLEFLIYFQGNSAPDKSGLPSDRFSAERTGGSVSTLTIQRTQQEDSAVYLCASHGGLLAGELFFGEGSRLTVL.

The CDR3: CASRGQETQYF. For the CDR3, the DNA is TGTGCCAGCAGAGGACAAGAGACCCAGTACTTC. This rearrangement joins TRBV5-5 to TRBJ2-5; the D is unclear. Germline values: CDR1 SGHKS, CDR2 YYEKEE (reference sequence). Between the trimmed V and J ends, which lost 5 bases and 2 bases, there was a span of 4 bases. The CDR3 is made up of 11 amino acids.

This chain connects TRBV10-3 to TRBJ2-7; no clear D gene. Trimming stripped 4 bases from V and 2 bases from J, with 9 bases between. Germline CDR1 ENHRY, CDR2 SYGVKD. The CDR3 loop spans 13 amino acids. CDR3 region: CAISGRQTYEQYF. CDR3 DNA: TGTGCCATCAGTGGTCGGCAAACCTACGAGCAGTACTTC.

This clone was seen more than once but under ten times. The J gene is TRBJ2-1, the V gene TRBV5-1; unclear D gene. Trimming took off 5 bases at V and 9 bases at J, with 15 bases between the two ends. Germline V lookup: CDR1 SGHRS, CDR2 YFSETQ. The CDR3 covers 13 residues. For the CDR3, the DNA is TGCGCCAGCAGAAAGTCTGGGTTGAGTGAGCAGTTCTTC. As protein: CASRKSGLSEQFF. Full variable domain (remainder filled in from reference TRBV5-1 and TRBJ2-1): KAGVTQTPRYLIKTRGQQVTLSCSPISGHRSVSWYQQTPGQGLQFLFEYFSETQRNKGNFPGRFSGRQFSNSRSEMNVSTLELGDSALYLCASRKSGLSEQFFGPGTRLTVL.